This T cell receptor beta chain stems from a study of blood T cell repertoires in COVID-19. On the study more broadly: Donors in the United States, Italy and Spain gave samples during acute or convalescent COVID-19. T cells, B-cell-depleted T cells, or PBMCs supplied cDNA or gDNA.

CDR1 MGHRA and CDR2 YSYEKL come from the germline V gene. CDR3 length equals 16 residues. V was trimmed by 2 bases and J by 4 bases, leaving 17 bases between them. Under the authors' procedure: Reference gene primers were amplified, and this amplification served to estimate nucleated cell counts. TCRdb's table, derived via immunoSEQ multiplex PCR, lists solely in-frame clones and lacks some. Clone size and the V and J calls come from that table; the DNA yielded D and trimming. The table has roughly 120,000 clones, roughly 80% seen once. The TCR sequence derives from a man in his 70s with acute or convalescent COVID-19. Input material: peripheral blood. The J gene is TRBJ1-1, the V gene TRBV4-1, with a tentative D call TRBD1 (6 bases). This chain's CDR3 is CASSQRAPGGGTEAFF. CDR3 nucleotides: TGCGCCAGCAGCCAAAGAGCTCCGGGAGGGGGCACTGAAGCTTTCTTT.